Shown below are 24 T cell receptor beta chains from a single sample sequenced in a study of OX40 agonist ivuxolimab in advanced cancers. Measured with immunoSEQ multiplex PCR; TCRdb has only the in-frame clones, and not every one. The sample has about 82,000 clones, 70% to 90% seen once. The material was CD4+ or CD8+ T cells sorted from blood, obtained in a trial of the OX40 agonist ivuxolimab. The receptors shown here come from an adult with an advanced solid tumor such as melanoma, head and neck, liver or kidney cancer.

Only a few counts were recorded for this clone. The chain is built from TRBV18 and TRBJ2-5; maybe TRBD1 (5 bases). The CDR3 runs 13 residues. V was cut by 6 bases and J by 5 bases, with 13 bases left in between. Per the germline V gene, CDR1 is KGHSH and CDR2 is LQKENI. The CDR3 nucleotides read TGTGCCAGCTCTCCCCCTGGGGCGGAGACCCAGTACTTC. This encodes CASSPPGAETQYF. Full variable domain (rest looked up from reference TRBV18 and TRBJ2-5): NAGVMQNPRHLVRRRGQEARLRCSPMKGHSHVYWYRQLPEEGLKFMVYLQKENIIDESGMPKERFSAEFPKEGPSILRIQQVVRGDSAAYFCASSPPGAETQYFGPGTRLLVL.

V is TRBV5-1 and J is TRBJ2-7; a possible D gene is TRBD2 (6 bases). CDR1 SGHRS and CDR2 YFSETQ come from the germline V gene. The CDR3 is made up of 14 amino acids. Trimming took off 4 bases at V and 6 bases at J, with 17 bases between the two ends. DNA of the CDR3: TGCGCCAGCAGCCCGACTAGGACGGGGCTCGAGCAGTACTTC. Amino acid sequence: CASSPTRTGLEQYF.

This clone was observed once. The chain employs TRBV28 and TRBJ2-7, with 7 bases identical to TRBD1. V shed 6 bases and J 3 bases; nucleotides not matched to a gene: 8. The CDR3 extends over 14 amino acids. CDR1 is MDHEN, CDR2 SYDVKM, per germline. The CDR3 DNA follows: TGTGCCAGCAGATCGCCGGGACAGAACTACGAGCAGTACTTC. It is translated as CASRSPGQNYEQYF.

This clone was seen more than once but under ten times. The rearrangement uses TRBV2 and TRBJ1-5; a possible D gene is TRBD1 (6 bases). V was trimmed by 5 bases and J by 5 bases, leaving 13 bases between them. This CDR3 has 14 residues. Germline CDR1 is SNHLY and CDR2 is FYNNEI. The CDR3 nucleotides read TGTGCCAGCAGTCCAGGACAGCGAGATCAGCCCCAGCATTTT. This translates into CASSPGQRDQPQHF.

The J gene is TRBJ2-7, the V gene TRBV6-5; D unclear. Trimming left V 0 bases short and J 6 bases short, with 15 bases between. The CDR3 has 15 amino acids. Germline V gene data show CDR1 as MNHEY and CDR2 as SVGAGI. The CDR3 DNA follows: TGTGCCAGCAGTTACTCGGGGAATGCTGCGCTCGAGCAGTACTTC. It translates to CASSYSGNAALEQYF.

The chain carries TRBV7-8 and TRBJ1-1; D unclear. The germline gives CDR1 SGHVS, CDR2 FQNEAQ. The CDR3 contains 14 residues. V was shortened by 2 bases and J by 4 bases, with 11 bases between the two germline ends. Here the CDR3 DNA reads TGTGCCAGCAGCTTAAAGGTCGCGGGCACTGAAGCTTTCTTT. It codes for CASSLKVAGTEAFF.

The gene calls are TRBV18 and TRBJ2-3, with TRBD2 identical over 7 bases. CDR3 length: 14 residues. The V and J ends lost 3 bases and 2 bases, in that order; junction bases with no gene match: 2. Germline CDR1 and CDR2: KGHSH and LQKENI. The CDR3 here is CASSPLAATDTQYF. In DNA form, the CDR3 reads TGTGCCAGCTCACCGCTAGCGGCCACAGATACGCAGTATTTT.

The rearrangement links TRBV30 to TRBJ2-1, with 8 bases that match TRBD2. V shed 3 bases and J 6 bases; nucleotides not matched to a gene: 4. Germline lookup yields CDR1 GTSNPN and CDR2 SVGIG (reference sequence). The CDR3 contains 13 residues. This chain's CDR3 is CAWRPGTSNEQFF. In nucleotides, the CDR3 is TGTGCCTGGAGGCCCGGGACTAGCAATGAGCAGTTCTTC.

The chain uses TRBV25-1 and TRBJ1-2; 9 bases match TRBD1. V dropped 4 bases and J dropped 4; count of bases not matched to a gene: 10. Per the germline V gene, CDR1 is MGHDK and CDR2 is SYGVNS. CDR3 length equals 16 residues. The CDR3 here is CASSGWGTGQAYGYTF. The DNA of the CDR3 is TGTGCCAGCAGTGGATGGGGGACAGGGCAGGCCTATGGCTACACCTTC.

The genes are TRBV28 and TRBJ2-7, with a possible D match to TRBD1 (6 bases). The germline CDR1 and CDR2 sequences are MDHEN and SYDVKM. V was clipped by 6 bases and J by 4 bases, with 10 bases between them. This CDR3 contains 12 residues. The CDR3 DNA reads TGTGCCAGCAGAGCTGGACAGTACGAGCAGTACTTC. It specifies CASRAGQYEQYF. Based on the CDR3 plus reference TRBV28 and TRBJ2-7, the full variable domain is DVKVTQSSRYLVKRTGEKVFLECVQDMDHENMFWYRQDPGLGLRLIYFSYDVKMKEKGDIPEGYSVSREKKERFSLILESASTNQTSMYLCASRAGQYEQYFGPGTRLTVT.

This sequence joins TRBV6-5 and TRBJ1-6; no firm D call. The germline gives CDR1 MNHEY, CDR2 SVGAGI. CDR3 size: 10 residues. V was trimmed by 10 bases and J by 7 bases, leaving 5 bases between them. The CDR3 DNA reads as TGTGCCACTGGCAATTCACCCCTCCACTTT. This translates into CATGNSPLHF.

The chain combines TRBV9 with TRBJ2-5; D is ambiguous. The CDR3 covers 11 residues. The V end lost 3 bases, the J end lost 1 base, and 1 base lay between the germline ends. Looked up from germline, CDR1 is SGDLS and CDR2 is YYNGEE. The CDR3 nucleotides are TGTGCCAGCAGCGCCCAAGAGACCCAGTACTTC. Amino acid sequence: CASSAQETQYF.

The table lists this clone with a count of one. This chain links TRBV7-6 with TRBJ2-3; no reliable D call. The germline CDR1 and CDR2 sequences are SGHVS and FNYEAQ. Trimming cost V 5 bases and J 1 base, with 16 bases left between them. CDR3 length: 16 amino acids. The CDR3 region is CASSHHDTAGTDTQYF. The CDR3 DNA is TGTGCCAGCAGCCACCATGACACAGCTGGCACAGATACGCAGTATTTT.

V and J are TRBV6-6 and TRBJ2-1, with D perhaps TRBD2 (5 bases). Trimming took off 6 bases at V and 8 bases at J, with 8 bases between the two ends. Germline values: CDR1 MNHNY, CDR2 SVGAGI (reference sequence). CDR3 length: 11 amino acids. CDR3 sequence: CASRRTDEQFF. The DNA of the CDR3 is TGTGCCAGCAGAAGGACTGATGAGCAGTTCTTC.

The V gene is TRBV28, the J gene TRBJ2-2; 13 bases align to TRBD2. This CDR3 comprises 17 residues. The V gene's germline CDR1 is MDHEN and CDR2 SYDVKM. The V segment lost 5 bases and the J segment 2 bases; nucleotides outside the gene matches: 5. Written as DNA, the CDR3 is TGTGCCAGCAGTCCCTGGGGACTAGCGGGAAACACCGGGGAGCTGTTTTTT. The encoded protein is CASSPWGLAGNTGELFF.

The chain couples TRBV5-8 to TRBJ2-5, with D possibly matching TRBD1 (5 bases). V lost 0 bases to trimming and J lost 7 bases, with 13 bases between them. CDR1 is SGHTS and CDR2 is YDEGEE in the germline V gene. CDR3 length: 14 residues. CDR3 DNA sequence: TGTGCCAGCAGCTTGGCGGACATTTTAGGGACCCAGTACTTC. Amino acids: CASSLADILGTQYF.

The chain is built from TRBV10-3 and TRBJ2-2; D unresolved. Trimming left V 6 bases short and J 5 bases short, with 4 bases between. CDR1 and CDR2 from the germline V gene are ENHRY and SYGVKD. The CDR3 is 11 amino acids. The CDR3 loop is CAIRETGELFF. In DNA form, the CDR3 reads TGTGCCATCAGGGAAACCGGGGAGCTGTTTTTT.

V gene TRBV30 combines with J gene TRBJ2-7; TRBD2 aligns across 7 bases. After removal of 4 bases from V and 7 bases from J, the junction contained 16 bases not matched to a gene. This CDR3 has 15 amino acids. Per the germline V gene, CDR1 is GTSNPN and CDR2 is SVGIG (reference sequence). The CDR3 DNA is TGTGCCTGGAAACCTAGCGGTACTACCGCGTCTGAGCAGTACTTC. Translating it yields CAWKPSGTTASEQYF. Combining the CDR3 with reference TRBV30 and TRBJ2-7 gives the whole variable domain SQTIHQWPATLVQPVGSPLSLECTVEGTSNPNLYWYRQAAGRGLQLLFYSVGIGQISSEVPQNLSASRPQDRQFILSSKKLLLSDSGFYLCAWKPSGTTASEQYFGPGTRLTVT.

The chain joins TRBV5-1 to TRBJ1-1; D gene ambiguous. Germline loops: CDR1 SGHRS, CDR2 YFSETQ. The V end was cut by 0 bases, the J end by 4 bases, with 10 bases between. CDR3 length: 14 amino acids. This chain's CDR3 is CASSLEGWATEAFF. DNA for the CDR3: TGCGCCAGCAGCTTGGAAGGGTGGGCCACTGAAGCTTTCTTT.

This clone came up a few times. V usage is TRBV29-1 and J usage is TRBJ2-7; perhaps TRBD2 as D (6 bases). CDR1 is SQVTM, CDR2 ANQGSEA, per germline. The CDR3 sequence is 13 residues long. V dropped 1 base and J dropped 3 bases, with 10 bases sitting between them. In nucleotides, the CDR3 is TGCAGCGTTGAAGCGGGAGTAGGCTACGAGCAGTACTTC. Translation: CSVEAGVGYEQYF.

V usage is TRBV6-1 and J usage is TRBJ2-7, with 10 bases lining up with TRBD1. V shed 4 bases, J shed 3 bases, and the junction held 6 bases outside the gene matches. The CDR3 spans 15 residues. Germline CDR1 reads MNHNS; CDR2 reads SASEGT. CDR3 DNA sequence: TGTGCCAGCAGTGGGCGGGACAGGGGAGGCTACGAGCAGTACTTC. Residues: CASSGRDRGGYEQYF.

As for this clone: Different DNA sequences within this sample yield the same CDR3. The chain employs TRBV7-2 and TRBJ1-1; D is uncertain. This CDR3 has 14 amino acids. V was trimmed by 0 bases and J by 0 bases, leaving 5 bases between them. CDR1 SGHTA and CDR2 FQGNSA come from the germline V gene. The CDR3 DNA follows: TGTGCCAGCAGCTTAGCGGGTTTGAACACTGAAGCTTTCTTT. Translating gives CASSLAGLNTEAFF.

This chain joins TRBV19 and TRBJ1-4; D call uncertain. The germline CDR1 and CDR2 sequences are LNHDA and SQIVND (reference sequence). V gave up 3 bases and J gave up 4 bases, with 12 bases separating them. The CDR3 consists of 15 residues. CDR3 residues: CASSMSSGYNEKLFF. DNA of the CDR3: TGTGCCAGTAGTATGTCTTCAGGTTATAATGAAAAACTGTTTTTT.

The CDR3 here is CASSLWAGGGETQYF. The CDR3 DNA sequence: TGCGCCAGCAGCTTGTGGGCAGGGGGCGGGGAGACCCAGTACTTC. The V and J genes are TRBV5-1 and TRBJ2-5, with 8 positions matching TRBD1. The CDR3 has 15 residues. Germline assignment: CDR1 SGHRS and CDR2 YFSETQ. V lost 1 base to trimming and J lost 5 bases; unmatched junction nucleotides: 7.